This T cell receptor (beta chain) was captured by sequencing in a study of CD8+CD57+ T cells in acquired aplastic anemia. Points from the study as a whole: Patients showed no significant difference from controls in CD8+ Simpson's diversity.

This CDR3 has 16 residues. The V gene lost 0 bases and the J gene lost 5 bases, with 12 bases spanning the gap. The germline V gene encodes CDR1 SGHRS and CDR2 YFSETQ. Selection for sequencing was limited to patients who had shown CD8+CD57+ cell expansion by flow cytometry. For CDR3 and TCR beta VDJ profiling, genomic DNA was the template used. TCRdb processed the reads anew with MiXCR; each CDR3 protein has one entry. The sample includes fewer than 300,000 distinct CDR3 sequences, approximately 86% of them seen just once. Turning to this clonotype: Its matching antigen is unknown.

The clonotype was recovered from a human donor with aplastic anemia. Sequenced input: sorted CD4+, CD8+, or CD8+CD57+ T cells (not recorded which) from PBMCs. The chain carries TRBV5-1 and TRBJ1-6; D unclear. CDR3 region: CASSLALIQHNSPLHF. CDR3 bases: TGCGCCAGCAGCTTGGCTTTAATACAACATAATTCACCCCTCCACTTT. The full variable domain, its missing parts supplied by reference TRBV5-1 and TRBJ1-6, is KAGVTQTPRYLIKTRGQQVTLSCSPISGHRSVSWYQQTPGQGLQFLFEYFSETQRNKGNFPGRFSGRQFSNSRSEMNVSTLELGDSALYLCASSLALIQHNSPLHFGNGTRLTVT.